The next 9 T cell receptor beta chains were all read from a single sample in a study of cytomegalovirus exposure and HLA in healthy donors. PCR employed 60 Vbeta and 13 Jbeta primers. The table came from immunoSEQ multiplex PCR; TCRdb's copy has only in-frame clones and leaves some out. The sample lists 150,000 to 200,000 clones, around 62% occurring once. Sequenced sample: PBMCs. The receptors originated from a man aged 35 to 55 in good health and CMV-seronegative.

The chain carries TRBV5-5 and TRBJ1-3, with 8 bases identical to TRBD1. Germline CDR1 and CDR2: SGHKS and YYEKEE (reference sequence). The CDR3 runs 15 residues. J was trimmed by 4 bases and V by 0 bases; bases with no gene match: 3. The CDR3 sequence is CASSLDRGYGNTIYF. The CDR3 region has the DNA TGTGCCAGCAGCTTGGACAGGGGGTACGGAAACACCATATATTTT.

J is TRBJ2-3 and V is TRBV6-6; D unclear. Germline assignment: CDR1 MNHNY and CDR2 SVGAGI (reference sequence). V gave up 2 bases and J gave up 2 bases, with 11 bases separating them. The CDR3 runs to 15 residues. CDR3 loop: CASSYLGENTDTQYF. CDR3 bases: TGTGCCAGCAGTTACCTAGGCGAGAACACAGATACGCAGTATTTT.

The chain combines TRBV6-6 with TRBJ2-2, with 9 bases matching TRBD2. Germline CDR1 is MNHNY and CDR2 is SVGAGI (reference sequence). The V and J ends lost 5 bases and 1 base, in that order; junction bases with no gene match: 5. The CDR3 sequence is 16 residues long. The CDR3 DNA reads as TGTGCCAGCAGTGCCCGACTAGCGGTGAACACCGGGGAGCTGTTTTTT. Encoded protein: CASSARLAVNTGELFF.

The J gene is TRBJ2-7, the V gene TRBV28, with D possibly matching TRBD2 (5 bases). V was cut by 3 bases and J by 3 bases, with 15 bases left in between. The V gene's germline CDR1 is MDHEN and CDR2 SYDVKM. This CDR3 is 15 amino acids long. CDR3 DNA: TGTGCCAGCAGTTTCACCGGGGTCTCATTCTACGAGCAGTACTTC. Amino acids: CASSFTGVSFYEQYF. The variable domain in full, with the rest retrieved from reference TRBV28 and TRBJ2-7, is DVKVTQSSRYLVKRTGEKVFLECVQDMDHENMFWYRQDPGLGLRLIYFSYDVKMKEKGDIPEGYSVSREKKERFSLILESASTNQTSMYLCASSFTGVSFYEQYFGPGTRLTVT.

In DNA, the CDR3 is TGCGCCAGCAGCCAAGATCAGAGCACAGATACGCAGTATTTT. This sequence encodes CASSQDQSTDTQYF. The V and J genes are TRBV4-3 and TRBJ2-3, with D uncertain. The V end was cut by 0 bases, the J end by 0 bases, with 4 bases between. Germline CDR1 reads LGHNA; CDR2 reads YSLEER. This CDR3 contains 14 residues.

The chain is built from TRBV29-1 and TRBJ1-3; tentative D call: TRBD1 (5 bases). The CDR3 is 12 amino acids. V lost 4 bases and J 4 bases, leaving 8 bases between the germline ends. CDR1 and CDR2 from the germline V gene are SQVTM and ANQGSEA. The CDR3 DNA follows: TGCAGCGTTGCAGGGTCCGGAAACACCATATATTTT. Its protein is CSVAGSGNTIYF.

The chain combines TRBV28 with TRBJ1-1; D gene uncertain. The V end lost 10 bases, the J end lost 0 bases, and 15 bases lay between the germline ends. Germline values: CDR1 MDHEN, CDR2 SYDVKM. The CDR3 length is 14 residues. CDR3 protein: CATNGRLLNTEAFF. CDR3 in DNA: TGTGCCACAAACGGGAGACTTTTGAACACTGAAGCTTTCTTT.

The chain joins TRBV19 to TRBJ2-3; TRBD2 aligns across 9 bases. The CDR3 sequence is 16 residues long. Unmatched junction bases numbered 9, after V lost 5 bases and J lost 3 bases. Germline V gives CDR1 LNHDA, CDR2 SQIVND (reference sequence). The CDR3 sequence is CASSLLAGAGTDTQYF. DNA of the CDR3: TGTGCCAGTAGTCTTTTAGCGGGAGCGGGGACAGATACGCAGTATTTT.

The chain links TRBV5-4 to TRBJ2-5, with unresolved D. V gave up 7 bases and J gave up 3 bases, with 16 bases separating them. The CDR3 has 14 residues. Germline V gene data show CDR1 as SGHNT and CDR2 as YYREEE (reference sequence). In DNA, the CDR3 is TGTGCCAGCTCAAACAAGGCAGGCGAAGAGACCCAGTACTTC. The encoded protein is CASSNKAGEETQYF.